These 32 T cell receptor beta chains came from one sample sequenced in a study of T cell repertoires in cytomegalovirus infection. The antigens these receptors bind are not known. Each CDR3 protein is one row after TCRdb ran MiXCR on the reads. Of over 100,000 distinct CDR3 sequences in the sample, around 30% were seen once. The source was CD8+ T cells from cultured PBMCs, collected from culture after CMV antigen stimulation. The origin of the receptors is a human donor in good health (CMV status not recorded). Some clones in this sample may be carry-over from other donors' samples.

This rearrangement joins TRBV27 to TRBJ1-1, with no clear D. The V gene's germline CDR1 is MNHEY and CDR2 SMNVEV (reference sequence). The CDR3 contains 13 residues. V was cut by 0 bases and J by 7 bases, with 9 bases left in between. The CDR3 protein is CASSLSNYGEAFF. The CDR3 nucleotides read TGTGCCAGCAGTTTATCGAATTATGGTGAAGCTTTCTTT.

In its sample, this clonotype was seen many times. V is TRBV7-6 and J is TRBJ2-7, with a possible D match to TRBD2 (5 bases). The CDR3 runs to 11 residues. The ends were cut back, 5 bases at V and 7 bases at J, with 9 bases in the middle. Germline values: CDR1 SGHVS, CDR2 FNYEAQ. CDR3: CASSESGEQYF. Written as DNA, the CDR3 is TGTGCCAGCAGCGAATCGGGGGAGCAGTACTTC.

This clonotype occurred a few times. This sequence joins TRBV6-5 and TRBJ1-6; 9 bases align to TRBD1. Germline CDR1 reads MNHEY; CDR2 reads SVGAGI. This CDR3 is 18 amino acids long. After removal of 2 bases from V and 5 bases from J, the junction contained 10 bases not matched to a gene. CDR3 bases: TGTGCCAGCAGTTACACCGGACAGGGGCCAATGAATAATTCACCCCTCCACTTT. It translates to CASSYTGQGPMNNSPLHF.

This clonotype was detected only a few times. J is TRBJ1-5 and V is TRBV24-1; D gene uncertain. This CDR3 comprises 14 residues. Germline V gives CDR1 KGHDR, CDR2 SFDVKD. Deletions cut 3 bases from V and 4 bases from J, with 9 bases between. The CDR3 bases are TGTGCCACCAGTGATCCCGACACAAATCAGCCCCAGCATTTT. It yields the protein CATSDPDTNQPQHF.

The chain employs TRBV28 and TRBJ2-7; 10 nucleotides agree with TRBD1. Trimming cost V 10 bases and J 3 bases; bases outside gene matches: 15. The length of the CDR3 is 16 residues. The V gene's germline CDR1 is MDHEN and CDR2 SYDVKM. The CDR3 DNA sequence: TGTGCCATCACGGGCCCAACGGGACAGGGGTTCTACGAGCAGTACTTC. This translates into CAITGPTGQGFYEQYF.

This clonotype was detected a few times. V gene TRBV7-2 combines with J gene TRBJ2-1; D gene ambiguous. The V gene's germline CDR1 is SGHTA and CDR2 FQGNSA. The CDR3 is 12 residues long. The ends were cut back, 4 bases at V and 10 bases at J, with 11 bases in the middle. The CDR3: CASSSPSREQFF. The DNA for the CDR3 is TGTGCCAGCAGCTCCCCGTCCCGGGAGCAGTTCTTC.

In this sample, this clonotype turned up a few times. The CDR3 here is CASSRTGYEQYF. In DNA form, the CDR3 reads TGTGCCAGCAGCCGGACAGGGTACGAGCAGTACTTC. J is TRBJ2-7 and V is TRBV14, with 8 bases lining up with TRBD1. Germline loops: CDR1 SGHDN, CDR2 FVKESK. Trimming cost V 4 bases and J 4 bases; bases outside gene matches: 0. CDR3 length: 12 residues.

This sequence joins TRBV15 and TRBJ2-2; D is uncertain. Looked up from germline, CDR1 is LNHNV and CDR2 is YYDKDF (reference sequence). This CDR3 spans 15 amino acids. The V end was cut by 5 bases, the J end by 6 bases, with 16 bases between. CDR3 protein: CATSSNRPGSGELFF. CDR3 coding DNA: TGTGCCACCAGCTCTAACCGACCCGGATCCGGGGAGCTGTTTTTT.

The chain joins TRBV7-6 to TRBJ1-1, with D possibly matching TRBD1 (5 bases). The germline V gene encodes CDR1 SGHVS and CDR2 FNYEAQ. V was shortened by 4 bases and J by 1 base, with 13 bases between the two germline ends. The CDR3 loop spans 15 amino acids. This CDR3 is CASSSSQGTNTEAFF. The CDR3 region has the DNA TGTGCCAGCAGCTCTTCCCAGGGTACGAACACTGAAGCTTTCTTT.

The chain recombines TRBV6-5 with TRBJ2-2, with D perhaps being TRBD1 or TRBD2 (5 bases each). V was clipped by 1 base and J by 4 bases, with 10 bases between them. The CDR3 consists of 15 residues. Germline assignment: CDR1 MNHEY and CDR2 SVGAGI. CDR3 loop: CASSYLPGPTGELFF. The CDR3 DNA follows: TGTGCCAGCAGTTACTTGCCGGGACCCACCGGGGAGCTGTTTTTT.

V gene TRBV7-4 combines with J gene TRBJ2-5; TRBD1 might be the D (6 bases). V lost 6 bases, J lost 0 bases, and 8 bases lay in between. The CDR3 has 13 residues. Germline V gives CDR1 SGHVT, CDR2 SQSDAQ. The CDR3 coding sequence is TGTGCCAGCAGGAGGGGGAACCAAGAGACCCAGTACTTC. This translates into CASRRGNQETQYF.

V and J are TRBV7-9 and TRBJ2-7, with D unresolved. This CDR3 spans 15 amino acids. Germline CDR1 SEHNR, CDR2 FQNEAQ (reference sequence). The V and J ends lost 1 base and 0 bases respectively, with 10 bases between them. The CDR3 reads CASSLGDLSSYEQYF. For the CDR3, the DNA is TGTGCCAGCAGCTTAGGGGATCTCAGCTCCTACGAGCAGTACTTC.

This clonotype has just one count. The CDR3 protein is CASTTRLGATGHF. The CDR3 DNA is TGTGCCAGCACCACTAGGTTAGGAGCCACCGGGCATTTT. The chain employs TRBV12-3 or TRBV12-4 and TRBJ1-5; D ambiguous. The ends were cut back, 7 bases at V and 15 bases at J, with 22 bases in the middle. The CDR3 is made up of 13 amino acids.

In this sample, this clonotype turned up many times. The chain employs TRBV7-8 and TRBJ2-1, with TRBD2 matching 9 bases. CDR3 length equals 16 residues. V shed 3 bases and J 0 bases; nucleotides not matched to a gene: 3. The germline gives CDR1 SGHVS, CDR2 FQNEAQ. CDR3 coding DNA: TGTGCCAGCAGCTTGACTAGCGGTGTCTCCTACAATGAGCAGTTCTTC. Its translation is CASSLTSGVSYNEQFF.

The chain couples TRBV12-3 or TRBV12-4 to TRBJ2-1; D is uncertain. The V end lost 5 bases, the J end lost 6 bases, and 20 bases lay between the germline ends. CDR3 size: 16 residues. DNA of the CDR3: TGTGCCAGCAGTCCGCCTCCCGGACCCCTCATCAATGAGCAGTTCTTC. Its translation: CASSPPPGPLINEQFF.

CDR3 bases: TGTGCCACCAGCAGAGATCGAAGTTCAGGCCAGTCTAACTATGGCTACACCTTC. Its translation is CATSRDRSSGQSNYGYTF. J is TRBJ1-2 and V is TRBV15; D remains ambiguous. Per the germline V gene, CDR1 is LNHNV and CDR2 is YYDKDF (reference sequence). V gave up 0 bases and J gave up 0 bases, with 17 bases separating them. This CDR3 has 18 amino acids.

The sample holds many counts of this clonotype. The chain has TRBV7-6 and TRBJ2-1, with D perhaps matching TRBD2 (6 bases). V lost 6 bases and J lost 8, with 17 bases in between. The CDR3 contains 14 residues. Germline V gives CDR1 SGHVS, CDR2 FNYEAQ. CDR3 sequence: CASRGWGGEHEQFF. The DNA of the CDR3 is TGTGCCAGCAGGGGTTGGGGCGGGGAGCATGAGCAGTTCTTC.

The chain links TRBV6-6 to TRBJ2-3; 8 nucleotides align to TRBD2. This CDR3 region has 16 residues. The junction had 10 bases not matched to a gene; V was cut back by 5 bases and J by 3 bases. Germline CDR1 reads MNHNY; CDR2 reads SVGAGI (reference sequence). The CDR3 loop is CASSDERGPLTDTQYF. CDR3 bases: TGTGCCAGCAGTGACGAGCGGGGGCCCCTAACAGATACGCAGTATTTT.

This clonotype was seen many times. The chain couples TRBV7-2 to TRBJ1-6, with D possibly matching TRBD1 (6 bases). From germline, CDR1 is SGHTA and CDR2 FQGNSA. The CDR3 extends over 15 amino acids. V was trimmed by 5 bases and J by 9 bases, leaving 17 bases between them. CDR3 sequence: CASSPEGGVGSPLHF. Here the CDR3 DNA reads TGTGCCAGCAGCCCCGAGGGGGGGGTTGGTTCACCCCTCCACTTT.

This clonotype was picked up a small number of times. CDR3 coding DNA: TGTGCCACCAGTGATCCTACGCAGGGAGACACCGGGGAGCTGTTTTTT. Its translation is CATSDPTQGDTGELFF. The genes are TRBV24-1 and TRBJ2-2; D may be TRBD1 or TRBD2 (5 bases each). The CDR3 has 16 amino acids. Germline CDR1 is KGHDR and CDR2 is SFDVKD. Trimming pared 3 bases from V and 3 bases from J, leaving 13 bases between.

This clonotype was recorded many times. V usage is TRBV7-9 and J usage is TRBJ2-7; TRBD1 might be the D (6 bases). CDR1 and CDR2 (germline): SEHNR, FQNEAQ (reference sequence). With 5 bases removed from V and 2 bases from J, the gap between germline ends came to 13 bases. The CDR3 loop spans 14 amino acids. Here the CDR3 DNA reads TGTGCCAGCAGCCCTACGGGACAAACCTACGAGCAGTACTTC. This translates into CASSPTGQTYEQYF.

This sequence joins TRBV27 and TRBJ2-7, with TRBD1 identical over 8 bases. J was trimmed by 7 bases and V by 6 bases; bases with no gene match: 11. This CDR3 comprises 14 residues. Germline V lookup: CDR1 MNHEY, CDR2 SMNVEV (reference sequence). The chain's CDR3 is CASSPGTGLREQYF. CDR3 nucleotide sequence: TGTGCCAGCAGCCCGGGGACAGGCCTGCGGGAGCAGTACTTC.

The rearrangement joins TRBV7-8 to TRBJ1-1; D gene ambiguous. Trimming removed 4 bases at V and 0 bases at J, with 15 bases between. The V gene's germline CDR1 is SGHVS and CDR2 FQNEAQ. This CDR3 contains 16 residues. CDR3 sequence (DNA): TGTGCCAGCAGCTCGACCGGGAGGATAATGAACACTGAAGCTTTCTTT. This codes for CASSSTGRIMNTEAFF.

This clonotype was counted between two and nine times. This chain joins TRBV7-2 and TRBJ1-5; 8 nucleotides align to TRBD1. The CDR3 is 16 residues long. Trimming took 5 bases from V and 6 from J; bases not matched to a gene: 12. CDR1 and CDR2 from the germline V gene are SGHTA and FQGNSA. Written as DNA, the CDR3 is TGTGCCAGCAGCCCACCGGAATGGACAGGGCCTCAGCCCCAGCATTTT. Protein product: CASSPPEWTGPQPQHF.

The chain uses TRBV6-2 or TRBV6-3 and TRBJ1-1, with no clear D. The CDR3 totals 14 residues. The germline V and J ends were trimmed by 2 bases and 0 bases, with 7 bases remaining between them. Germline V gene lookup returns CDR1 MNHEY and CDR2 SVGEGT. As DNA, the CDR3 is TGTGCCAGCAGTTACGACATCATGAACACTGAAGCTTTCTTT. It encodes CASSYDIMNTEAFF.

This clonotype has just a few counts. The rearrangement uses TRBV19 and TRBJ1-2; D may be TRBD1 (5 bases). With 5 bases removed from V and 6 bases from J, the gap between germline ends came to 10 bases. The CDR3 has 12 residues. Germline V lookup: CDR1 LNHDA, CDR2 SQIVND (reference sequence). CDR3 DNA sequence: TGTGCCAGTAGTCCGGCGGGGGATGGCTACACCTTC. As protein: CASSPAGDGYTF.

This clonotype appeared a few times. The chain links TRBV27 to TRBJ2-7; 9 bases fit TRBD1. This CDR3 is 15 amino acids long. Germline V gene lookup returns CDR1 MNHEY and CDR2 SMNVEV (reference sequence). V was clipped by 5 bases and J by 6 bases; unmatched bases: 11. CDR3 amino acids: CASSLRDRAVSEQYF. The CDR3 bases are TGTGCCAGCAGTCTCCGGGACAGGGCCGTCTCCGAGCAGTACTTC.

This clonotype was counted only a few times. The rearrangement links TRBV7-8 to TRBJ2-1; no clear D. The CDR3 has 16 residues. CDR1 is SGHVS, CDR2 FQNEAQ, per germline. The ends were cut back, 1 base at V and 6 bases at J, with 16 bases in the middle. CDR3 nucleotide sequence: TGTGCCAGCAGCTTAGTAGCAGAACGCCCAGGCAATGAGCAGTTCTTC. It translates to CASSLVAERPGNEQFF.

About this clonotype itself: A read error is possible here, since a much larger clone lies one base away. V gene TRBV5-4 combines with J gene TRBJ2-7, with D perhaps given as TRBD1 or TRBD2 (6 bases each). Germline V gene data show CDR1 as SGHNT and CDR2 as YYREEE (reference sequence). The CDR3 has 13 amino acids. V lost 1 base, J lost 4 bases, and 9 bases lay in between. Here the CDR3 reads CASSLWGAYEQYF. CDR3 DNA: TGTGCCAGCAGCTTGTGGGGGGCATACGAGCAGTACTTC.

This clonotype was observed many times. The CDR3 region is CASSLEVLGGNTEAFF. CDR3 sequence (DNA): TGTGCCAGCAGTCTTGAGGTCCTGGGAGGGAACACTGAAGCTTTCTTT. The chain is built from TRBV28 and TRBJ1-1; D ambiguous. The germline V and J ends were trimmed by 5 bases and 1 base, with 17 bases remaining between them. Germline CDR1 reads MDHEN; CDR2 reads SYDVKM. The CDR3 extends over 16 amino acids.

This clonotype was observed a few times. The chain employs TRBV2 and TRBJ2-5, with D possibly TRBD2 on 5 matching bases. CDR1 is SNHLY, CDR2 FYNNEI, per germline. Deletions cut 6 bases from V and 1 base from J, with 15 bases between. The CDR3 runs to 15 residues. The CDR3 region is CASRTFPGIQETQYF. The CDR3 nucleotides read TGTGCCAGCAGAACTTTCCCGGGAATCCAAGAGACCCAGTACTTC.

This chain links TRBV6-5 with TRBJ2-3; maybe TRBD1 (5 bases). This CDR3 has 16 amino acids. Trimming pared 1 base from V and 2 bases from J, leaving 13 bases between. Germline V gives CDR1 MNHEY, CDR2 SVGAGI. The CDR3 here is CASSYLVDSPTDTQYF. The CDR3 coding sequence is TGTGCCAGCAGTTACTTGGTAGACAGTCCCACAGATACGCAGTATTTT.